Following are 27 T cell receptor beta chains from one sample sequenced in a study of blood T cell repertoires in COVID-19. Repertoires were generated with immunoSEQ multiplex PCR, while TCRdb's copy carries only in-frame clones and drops some. The sample consists of 250,000 to 350,000 clones, roughly 90% of them appearing once. Sequenced sample: peripheral blood. These receptors all come from a woman in her twenties or thirties with COVID-19, enrolled during active disease.

The chain employs TRBV29-1 and TRBJ2-7; TRBD2 aligns across 11 bases. The CDR3 extends over 15 amino acids. Germline CDR1 reads SQVTM; CDR2 reads ANQGSEA. J lost 0 bases, V lost 4 bases, and 5 bases had no gene match. For the CDR3, the DNA is TGCAGCGTTGTATCTACTAGCGGGAGCTCCTACGAGCAGTACTTC. Residues: CSVVSTSGSSYEQYF.

V usage is TRBV28 and J usage is TRBJ1-2, with 7 bases lining up with TRBD1. CDR3 length: 16 amino acids. Germline V gene lookup returns CDR1 MDHEN and CDR2 SYDVKM. V lost 5 bases and J lost 4; bases outside the gene matches: 13. The CDR3 nucleotides are TGTGCCAGCAGTAACCGGCAGACAGGGCGCTTCTATGGCTACACCTTC. Its protein product is CASSNRQTGRFYGYTF.

The rearrangement uses TRBV9 and TRBJ2-3, with 11 nucleotides matching TRBD2. The CDR3 sequence is 14 residues long. Unmatched junction bases numbered 2, after V lost 5 bases and J lost 3 bases. Germline lookup yields CDR1 SGDLS and CDR2 YYNGEE. CDR3 in amino acids: CASRPSGRTDTQYF. CDR3 nucleotide sequence: TGTGCCAGCAGACCTAGCGGGAGGACAGATACGCAGTATTTT.

The V and J genes are TRBV27 and TRBJ1-1; no clear D. This CDR3 spans 14 amino acids. Trimming stripped 7 bases from V and 3 bases from J, with 15 bases between. Germline CDR1 is MNHEY and CDR2 is SMNVEV (reference sequence). The chain's CDR3 is CASIRGGSHTEAFF. The CDR3 bases are TGTGCCAGCATTCGAGGAGGCAGCCACACTGAAGCTTTCTTT.

This clone was recorded once. The V gene is TRBV28, the J gene TRBJ1-3, with D possibly being TRBD1 (6 bases). The CDR3 sequence is 15 residues long. V lost 7 bases and J 3 bases, leaving 16 bases between the germline ends. Germline V CDR1 and CDR2: MDHEN, SYDVKM. CDR3 DNA: TGTGCCAGCATCCCTTCCGCAGGGGTTGGAAACACCATATATTTT. Amino acid sequence: CASIPSAGVGNTIYF.

This sequence joins TRBV2 and TRBJ1-4; perhaps TRBD1 as D (6 bases). V gave up 4 bases and J gave up 0 bases, with 12 bases separating them. This CDR3 has 16 residues. Germline V gene lookup returns CDR1 SNHLY and CDR2 FYNNEI. The CDR3: CASSGRQVATNEKLFF. DNA of the CDR3: TGTGCCAGCAGTGGAAGACAGGTTGCAACTAATGAAAAACTGTTTTTT.

This chain links TRBV7-8 with TRBJ1-5; D call uncertain. In germline, CDR1 is SGHVS, CDR2 FQNEAQ. Trimming removed 1 base at V and 5 bases at J, with 9 bases between. This CDR3 is 14 amino acids long. CDR3 in DNA: TGTGCCAGCAGCTTAGGTACTGCCGATCAGCCCCAGCATTTT. Residues: CASSLGTADQPQHF.

The V and J genes are TRBV25-1 and TRBJ2-3, with D possibly TRBD2 on 7 matching bases. Per the germline V gene, CDR1 is MGHDK and CDR2 is SYGVNS. V was trimmed by 10 bases and J by 2 bases, leaving 19 bases between them. The CDR3 is 15 amino acids. CDR3 nucleotide sequence: TGTGCCACCTCTTGGAGGGGGGGCTCCACAGATACGCAGTATTTT. Encoded protein: CATSWRGGSTDTQYF.

This clone showed up just a few times. The chain combines TRBV19 with TRBJ2-1; TRBD1 agrees at 7 bases. J gave up 2 bases and V 7 bases, and 5 bases lay outside the gene matches. CDR1 and CDR2 from the germline V gene are LNHDA and SQIVND (reference sequence). The CDR3 spans 14 residues. The CDR3: CASTGTVTYNEQFF. In DNA, the CDR3 is TGTGCCAGTACCGGGACAGTGACCTACAATGAGCAGTTCTTC.

V is TRBV11-2 and J is TRBJ1-2; D possibly corresponds to TRBD1 (5 bases). The CDR3 has 15 amino acids. Per the germline V gene, CDR1 is SGHAT and CDR2 is FQNNGV. Trimming stripped 3 bases from V and 0 bases from J, with 11 bases between. The CDR3 DNA is TGTGCCAGCAGCTTTGGGGGAGGCCCTAACTATGGCTACACCTTC. This codes for CASSFGGGPNYGYTF.

This clone appeared once. J is TRBJ1-5 and V is TRBV6-6; unclear D gene. The ends were cut back, 2 bases at V and 5 bases at J, with 4 bases in the middle. CDR3 size: 12 residues. The germline CDR1 and CDR2 sequences are MNHNY and SVGAGI (reference sequence). The CDR3 DNA reads TGTGCCAGCAGTTACGTAGATCAGCCCCAGCATTTT. As protein: CASSYVDQPQHF.

The chain carries TRBV6-5 and TRBJ1-2; D is possibly TRBD1 (6 bases). The CDR3 runs to 13 residues. Germline V gives CDR1 MNHEY, CDR2 SVGAGI. Trimming removed 8 bases from V and 3 bases from J, with 13 bases in between. The CDR3 is CASLIRTDYGYTF. The CDR3 DNA reads TGTGCCAGCCTAATAAGGACAGACTATGGCTACACCTTC.

The chain carries TRBV5-1 and TRBJ2-1; 9 bases map to TRBD2. The CDR3 is 15 residues long. CDR1 is SGHRS and CDR2 is YFSETQ in the germline V gene. J gave up 6 bases and V 5 bases, and 9 bases lay outside the gene matches. CDR3 region: CASSLPDSGSNEQFF. In nucleotides, the CDR3 is TGCGCCAGCAGTTTACCCGATAGCGGGAGCAATGAGCAGTTCTTC. The entire variable domain, with the rest obtained from reference TRBV5-1 and TRBJ2-1, is as follows: KAGVTQTPRYLIKTRGQQVTLSCSPISGHRSVSWYQQTPGQGLQFLFEYFSETQRNKGNFPGRFSGRQFSNSRSEMNVSTLELGDSALYLCASSLPDSGSNEQFFGPGTRLTVL.

The V gene is TRBV3-1 (or the pseudogene TRBV3-2), the J gene TRBJ1-6; no clear D gene. CDR3 length equals 13 residues. V was cut by 1 base and J by 9 bases, with 7 bases left in between. The germline V gene encodes CDR1 LGHDT and CDR2 YNNKEL (reference sequence). This CDR3 reads CASSQGQASPLHF. The CDR3 DNA reads TGTGCCAGCAGCCAAGGCCAGGCTTCACCCCTCCACTTT.

The J gene is TRBJ1-1, the V gene TRBV4-1, with D perhaps TRBD1 (5 bases). The germline CDR1 and CDR2 sequences are MGHRA and YSYEKL. V lost 4 bases, J lost 8 bases, and 14 bases lay in between. The CDR3 length is 13 residues. CDR3 amino acids: CASSPRGFSEAFF. The CDR3 bases are TGCGCCAGCAGCCCCCGGGGGTTCTCCGAAGCTTTCTTT.

The CDR3 sequence: CASSLTGGLTEAFF. Written as DNA, the CDR3 is TGTGCCAGCAGCTTGACTGGAGGGTTGACTGAAGCTTTCTTT. The chain carries TRBV7-9 and TRBJ1-1; no reliable D call. The CDR3 has 14 amino acids. The V and J ends lost 3 bases and 5 bases respectively, with 13 bases between them. CDR1 and CDR2 from the germline V gene are SEHNR and FQNEAQ (reference sequence).

CDR3 amino acids: CASIQTGKSSYEQYF. CDR3 nucleotide sequence: TGTGCCAGCATCCAGACAGGGAAGAGCTCCTACGAGCAGTACTTC. The chain couples TRBV28 to TRBJ2-7; 7 bases align to TRBD1. Germline lookup yields CDR1 MDHEN and CDR2 SYDVKM. Germline trimming cut 7 bases from V and 0 bases from J; bases unmatched to any gene: 9. CDR3 length: 15 residues.

V and J are TRBV10-2 and TRBJ1-5, with a tentative D call TRBD1 (5 bases). Germline CDR1 is WSHSY and CDR2 is SAAADI. Trimming took 5 bases from V and 1 from J, leaving 12 bases between them. The CDR3 is 15 amino acids. The CDR3 DNA reads as TGCGCCAGCAGTCAGGGAGGAGAGAGCAATCAGCCCCAGCATTTT. Protein: CASSQGGESNQPQHF.

The count of this clone is one. J is TRBJ2-7 and V is TRBV7-9; weak D call: TRBD1 (6 bases). The CDR3 has 15 residues. Germline lookup yields CDR1 SEHNR and CDR2 FQNEAQ (reference sequence). V was cut by 0 bases and J by 3 bases, with 12 bases left in between. The chain's CDR3 is CASSLAGQGNYEQYF. The CDR3 DNA is TGTGCCAGCAGCTTAGCGGGGCAGGGGAACTACGAGCAGTACTTC.

The chain has TRBV7-9 and TRBJ1-1; 10 bases are shared with TRBD1. The CDR3 consists of 16 residues. V shed 5 bases, J shed 1 base, and the junction held 7 bases outside the gene matches. Germline values: CDR1 SEHNR, CDR2 FQNEAQ (reference sequence). CDR3 loop: CASSPDRGWGNTEAFF. As DNA, the CDR3 is TGTGCCAGCAGCCCGGACAGGGGGTGGGGGAACACTGAAGCTTTCTTT.

The V and J genes are TRBV30 and TRBJ2-7; 7 nucleotides line up with TRBD2. Trimming at V came to 4 bases and at J to 4 bases, leaving 7 bases not matched to a gene. The CDR3 sequence is 13 residues long. Germline V gene lookup returns CDR1 GTSNPN and CDR2 SVGIG (reference sequence). Written as DNA, the CDR3 is TGTGCCTGGAACCATGGCGGGAGTTACGAGCAGTACTTC. Its translation: CAWNHGGSYEQYF.

As to this clone: Other DNA sequences in the sample encode the same CDR3. The chain joins TRBV5-1 to TRBJ1-6, with TRBD1 as a possible D gene (6 bases). V gave up 4 bases and J gave up 6 bases, with 11 bases separating them. There are 14 residues in the CDR3. The germline gives CDR1 SGHRS, CDR2 YFSETQ. CDR3 nucleotides: TGCGCCAGCAGCCTCGACAGGCCTAATTCACCCCTCCACTTT. Translating gives CASSLDRPNSPLHF.

As concerns this clone: This same CDR3 is encoded by further DNA sequences in the sample. The V gene is TRBV27, the J gene TRBJ1-6; a weak D match, TRBD1 (5 bases). Trimming left V 3 bases short and J 9 bases short, with 12 bases between. Per the germline V gene, CDR1 is MNHEY and CDR2 is SMNVEV (reference sequence). The CDR3 length is 14 residues. CDR3 nucleotide sequence: TGTGCCAGCAGTTTCAGGGAAAGTACTTCACCCCTCCACTTT. Amino acids: CASSFRESTSPLHF.

The J gene is TRBJ1-5, the V gene TRBV18; the D is unclear. Trimming left V 4 bases short and J 0 bases short, with 4 bases between. The CDR3 has 13 amino acids. CDR1 is KGHSH, CDR2 LQKENI, per germline. CDR3 DNA sequence: TGTGCCAGCTCACGAGATAGCAATCAGCCCCAGCATTTT. It encodes CASSRDSNQPQHF.

The rearrangement links TRBV28 to TRBJ2-1; no reliable D call. The CDR3 spans 11 residues. Germline lookup yields CDR1 MDHEN and CDR2 SYDVKM. Trimming took 10 bases from V and 10 from J, leaving 14 bases between them. The CDR3 region is CATQAPTEQFF. The DNA for the CDR3 is TGTGCCACCCAGGCCCCGACAGAGCAGTTCTTC.

The rearrangement joins TRBV7-2 to TRBJ2-3; 8 bases match TRBD1. The ends lost 2 bases at V and 3 bases at J; junction bases unmatched: 4. CDR3 length: 15 amino acids. Germline V gene data show CDR1 as SGHTA and CDR2 as FQGNSA. The CDR3 coding sequence is TGTGCCAGCAGCTTACATGGACAGGGAACAGATACGCAGTATTTT. Its translation: CASSLHGQGTDTQYF.

CDR3 loop: CASRGTSGRSANTGELFF. DNA of the CDR3: TGTGCCAGTAGGGGGACTAGCGGGAGGTCCGCGAACACCGGGGAGCTGTTTTTT. The chain carries TRBV19 and TRBJ2-2; 15 bases agree with TRBD2. Germline assignment: CDR1 LNHDA and CDR2 SQIVND (reference sequence). This CDR3 region has 18 residues. After removal of 6 bases from V and 0 bases from J, the junction contained 5 bases not matched to a gene.